This paragraph covers one T cell receptor beta chain sequence. The target antigen is unknown. The data were taken from a study of T cells expressing NK-cell markers. Overall study results and limits: The CD3+CD56-NKG2C+ fraction of a handful of donors was also led by these clonotypes.

TCRdb reprocessed the 5' RACE reads, with one entry per CDR3 protein and no DNA. There are about 550,000 distinct CDR3 sequences in the sample, with 3% to 4.5% held by the top ten. Germline V gene lookup returns CDR1 LGHDT and CDR2 YNNKEL (reference sequence). CDR3 length equals 17 residues. The rearrangement uses TRBV3-1 and TRBJ2-4; TCRdb's D call of TRBD1 is untestable without DNA. The TCR comes from a man aged 18 to 35 in good health. Sequenced material: blood T cells: a sorted CD56 or NKG2C T cell subset, CD4+ or CD8+ T cells, or bulk PBMC T cells (not recorded which). The CDR3 reads CASSQRSGGSAKNIQYF.